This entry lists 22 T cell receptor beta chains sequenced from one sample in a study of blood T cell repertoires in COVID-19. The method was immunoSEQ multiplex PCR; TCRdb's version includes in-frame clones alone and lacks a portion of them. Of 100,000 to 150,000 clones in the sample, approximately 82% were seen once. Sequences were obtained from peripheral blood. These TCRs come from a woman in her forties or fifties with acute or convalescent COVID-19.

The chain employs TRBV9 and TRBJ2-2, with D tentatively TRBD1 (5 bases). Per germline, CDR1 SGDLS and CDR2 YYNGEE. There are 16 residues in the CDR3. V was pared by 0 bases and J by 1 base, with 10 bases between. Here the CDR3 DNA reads TGTGCCAGCAGCGTAGATCCCCAGGGGAACACCGGGGAGCTGTTTTTT. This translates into CASSVDPQGNTGELFF.

The CDR3 DNA is TGTGCCAGCAGTCCGGAGCGGGGAACCATATATTTT. This gives the protein CASSPERGTIYF. V gene TRBV2 combines with J gene TRBJ1-3; D is undetermined. CDR1 is SNHLY, CDR2 FYNNEI, per germline. Trimming took off 5 bases at V and 10 bases at J, with 12 bases between the two ends. The CDR3 length is 12 residues.

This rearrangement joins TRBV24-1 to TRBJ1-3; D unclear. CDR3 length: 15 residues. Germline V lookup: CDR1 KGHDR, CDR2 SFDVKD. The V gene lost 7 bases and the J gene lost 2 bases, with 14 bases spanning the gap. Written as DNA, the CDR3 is TGTGCCACCAGGGGAGCGGGGAAAGCTGGAAACACCATATATTTT. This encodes CATRGAGKAGNTIYF.

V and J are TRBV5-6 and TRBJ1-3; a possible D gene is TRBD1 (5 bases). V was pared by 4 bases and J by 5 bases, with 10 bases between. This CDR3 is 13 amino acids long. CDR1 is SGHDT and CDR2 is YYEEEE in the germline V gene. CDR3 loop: CASSGGDRNTIYF. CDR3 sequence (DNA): TGTGCCAGCAGCGGAGGGGATAGAAACACCATATATTTT. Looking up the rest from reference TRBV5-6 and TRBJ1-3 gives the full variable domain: DAGVTQSPTHLIKTRGQQVTLRCSPKSGHDTVSWYQQALGQGPQFIFQYYEEEERQRGNFPDRFSGHQFPNYSSELNVNALLLGDSALYLCASSGGDRNTIYFGEGSWLTVV.

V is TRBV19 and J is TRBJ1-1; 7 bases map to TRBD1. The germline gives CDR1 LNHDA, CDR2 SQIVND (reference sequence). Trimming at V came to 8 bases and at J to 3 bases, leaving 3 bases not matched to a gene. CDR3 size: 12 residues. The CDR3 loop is CASYRGYTEAFF. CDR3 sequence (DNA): TGTGCCAGTTACAGGGGTTACACTGAAGCTTTCTTT.

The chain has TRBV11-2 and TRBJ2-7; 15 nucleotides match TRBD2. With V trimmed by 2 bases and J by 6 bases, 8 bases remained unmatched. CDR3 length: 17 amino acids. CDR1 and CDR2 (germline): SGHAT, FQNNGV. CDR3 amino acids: CASSLFAGTSGGIEQYF. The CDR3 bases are TGTGCCAGCAGCTTATTTGCCGGGACTAGCGGGGGGATCGAGCAGTACTTC.

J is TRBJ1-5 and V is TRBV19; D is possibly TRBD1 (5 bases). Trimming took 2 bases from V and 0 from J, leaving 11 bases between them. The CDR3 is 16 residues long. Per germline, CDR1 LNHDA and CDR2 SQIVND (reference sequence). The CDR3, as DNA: TGTGCCAGTAGTATAACGGGGGTTGCTAGCAATCAGCCCCAGCATTTT. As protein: CASSITGVASNQPQHF.

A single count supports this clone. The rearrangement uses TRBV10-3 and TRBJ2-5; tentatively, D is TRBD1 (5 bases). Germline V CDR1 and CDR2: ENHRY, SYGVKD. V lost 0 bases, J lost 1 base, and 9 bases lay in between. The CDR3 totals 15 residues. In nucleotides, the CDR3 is TGTGCCATCAGTGAGTCAGGGGCTTTCCAAGAGACCCAGTACTTC. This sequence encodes CAISESGAFQETQYF.

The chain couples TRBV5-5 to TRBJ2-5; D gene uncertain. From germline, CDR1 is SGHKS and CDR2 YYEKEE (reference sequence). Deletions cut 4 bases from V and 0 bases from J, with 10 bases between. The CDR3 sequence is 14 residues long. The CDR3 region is CASSAVGYQETQYF. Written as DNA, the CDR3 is TGTGCCAGCAGCGCTGTCGGGTACCAAGAGACCCAGTACTTC.

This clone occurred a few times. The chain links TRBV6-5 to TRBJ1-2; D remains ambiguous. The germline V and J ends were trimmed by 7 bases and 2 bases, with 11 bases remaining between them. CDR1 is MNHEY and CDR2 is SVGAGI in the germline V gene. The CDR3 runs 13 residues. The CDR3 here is CASTEAANYGYTF. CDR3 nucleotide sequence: TGTGCCAGCACCGAGGCAGCCAACTATGGCTACACCTTC.

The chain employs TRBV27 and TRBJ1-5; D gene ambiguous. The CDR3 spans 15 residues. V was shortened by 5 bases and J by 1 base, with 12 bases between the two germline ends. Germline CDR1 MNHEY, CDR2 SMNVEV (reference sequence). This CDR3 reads CASSQVTPSNQPQHF. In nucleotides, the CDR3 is TGTGCCAGCAGTCAGGTCACGCCGAGCAATCAGCCCCAGCATTTT.

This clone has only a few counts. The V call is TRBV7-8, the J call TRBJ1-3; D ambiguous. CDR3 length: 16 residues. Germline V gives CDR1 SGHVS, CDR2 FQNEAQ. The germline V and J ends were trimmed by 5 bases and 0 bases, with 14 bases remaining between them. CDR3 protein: CASSLMMRGSGNTIYF. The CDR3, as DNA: TGTGCCAGCAGCCTTATGATGCGGGGCTCTGGAAACACCATATATTTT.

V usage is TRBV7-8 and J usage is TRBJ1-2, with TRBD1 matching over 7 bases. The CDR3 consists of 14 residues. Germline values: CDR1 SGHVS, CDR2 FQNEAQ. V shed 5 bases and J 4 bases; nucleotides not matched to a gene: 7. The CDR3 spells CASSPGGDSYGYTF. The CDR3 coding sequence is TGTGCCAGCAGCCCGGGGGGGGACAGCTATGGCTACACCTTC.

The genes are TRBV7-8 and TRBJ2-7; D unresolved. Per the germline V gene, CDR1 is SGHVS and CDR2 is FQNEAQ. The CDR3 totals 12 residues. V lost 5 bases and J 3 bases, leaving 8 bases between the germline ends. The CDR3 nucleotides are TGTGCCAGCAGCCCGGAGCGCTACGAGCAGTACTTC. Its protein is CASSPERYEQYF. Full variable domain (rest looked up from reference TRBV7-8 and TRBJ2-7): GAGVSQSPRYKVAKRGQDVALRCDPISGHVSLFWYQQALGQGPEFLTYFQNEAQLDKSGLPSDRFFAERPEGSVSTLKIQRTQQEDSAVYLCASSPERYEQYFGPGTRLTVT.

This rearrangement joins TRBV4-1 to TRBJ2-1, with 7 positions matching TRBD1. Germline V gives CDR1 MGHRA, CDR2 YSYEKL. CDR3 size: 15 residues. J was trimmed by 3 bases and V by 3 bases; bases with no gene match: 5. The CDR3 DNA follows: TGCGCCAGCAGCCAGGGACAGAGCTTCTACAATGAGCAGTTCTTC. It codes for CASSQGQSFYNEQFF.

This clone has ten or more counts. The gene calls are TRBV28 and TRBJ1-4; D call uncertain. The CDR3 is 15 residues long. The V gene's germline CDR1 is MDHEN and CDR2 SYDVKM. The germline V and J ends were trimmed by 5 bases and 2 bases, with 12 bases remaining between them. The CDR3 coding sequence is TGTGCCAGCAGTCCCGGAGCGTTGACTAATGAAAAACTGTTTTTT. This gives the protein CASSPGALTNEKLFF.

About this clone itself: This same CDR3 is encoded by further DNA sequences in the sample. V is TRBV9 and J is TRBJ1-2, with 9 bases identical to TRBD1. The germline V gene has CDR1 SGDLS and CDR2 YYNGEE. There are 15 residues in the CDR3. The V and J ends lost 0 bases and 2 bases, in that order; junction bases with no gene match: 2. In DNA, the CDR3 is TGTGCCAGCAGCGTAGAGGGACAGGGCAACTATGGCTACACCTTC. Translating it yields CASSVEGQGNYGYTF. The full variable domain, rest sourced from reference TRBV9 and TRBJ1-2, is DSGVTQTPKHLITATGQRVTLRCSPRSGDLSVYWYQQSLDQGLQFLIQYYNGEERAKGNILERFSAQQFPDLHSELNLSSLELGDSALYFCASSVEGQGNYGYTFGSGTRLTVV.

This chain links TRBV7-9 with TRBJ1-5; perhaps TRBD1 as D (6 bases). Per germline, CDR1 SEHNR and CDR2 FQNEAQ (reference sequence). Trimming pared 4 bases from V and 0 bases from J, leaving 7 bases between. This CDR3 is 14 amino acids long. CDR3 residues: CASSSQGSNQPQHF. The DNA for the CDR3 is TGTGCCAGCAGCTCACAGGGTAGCAATCAGCCCCAGCATTTT.

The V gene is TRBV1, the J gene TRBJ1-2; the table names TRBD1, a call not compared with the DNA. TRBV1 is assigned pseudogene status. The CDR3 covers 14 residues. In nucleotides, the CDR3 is TGCACCAGCAGCCATGGGGCCAGTCCCTGTGGCTACACCTTC. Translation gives CTSSHGASPCGYTF.

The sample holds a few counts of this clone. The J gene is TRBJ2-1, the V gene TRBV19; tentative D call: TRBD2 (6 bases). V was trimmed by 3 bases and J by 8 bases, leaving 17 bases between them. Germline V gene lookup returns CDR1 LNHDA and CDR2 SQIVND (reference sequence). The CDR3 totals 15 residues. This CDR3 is CASSMRAASADEQFF. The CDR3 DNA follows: TGTGCCAGTAGTATGAGGGCGGCTAGCGCTGATGAGCAGTTCTTC.

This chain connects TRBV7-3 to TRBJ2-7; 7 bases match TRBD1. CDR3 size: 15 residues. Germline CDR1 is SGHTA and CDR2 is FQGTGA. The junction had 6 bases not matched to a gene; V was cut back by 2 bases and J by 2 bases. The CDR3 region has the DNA TGTGCCAGCAGCTTAGAGGGGGCAGGCGCCTACGAGCAGTACTTC. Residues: CASSLEGAGAYEQYF. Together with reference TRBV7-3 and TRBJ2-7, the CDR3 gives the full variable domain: GAGVSQTPSNKVTEKGKYVELRCDPISGHTALYWYRQSLGQGPEFLIYFQGTGAADDSGLPNDRFFAVRPEGSVSTLKIQRTERGDSAVYLCASSLEGAGAYEQYFGPGTRLTVT.

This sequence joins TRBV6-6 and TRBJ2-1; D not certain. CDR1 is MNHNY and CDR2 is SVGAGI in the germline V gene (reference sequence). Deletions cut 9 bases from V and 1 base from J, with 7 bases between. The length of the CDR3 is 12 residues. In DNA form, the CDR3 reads TGTGCCAGTCTAGGTTCCTACAATGAGCAGTTCTTC. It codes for CASLGSYNEQFF.